This T cell receptor (beta chain) was retrieved from a study of OX40 agonist ivuxolimab in advanced cancers. For this clone: Its antigen is unknown. This sample also contains other DNA sequences that code for the same CDR3.

This CDR3 spans 14 amino acids. CDR1 SGDLS and CDR2 YYNGEE come from the germline V gene. Trimming left V 0 bases short and J 6 bases short, with 12 bases between. Points from the study as a whole: Compared with others, partial responders at 0.1-3.0 mg/kg displayed clonal expansion among the lowest.

The repertoire was sequenced with immunoSEQ multiplex PCR; TCRdb's copy has only in-frame clones and lacks some. Seen here are roughly 71,000 clones, over 80% observed once, and the top ten hold around 0.75%. This TCR derives from an adult with an advanced solid tumor such as melanoma, head and neck, liver or kidney cancer. The V call is TRBV9, the J call TRBJ1-1; D is unclear. The sequencing here drew on CD4+ or CD8+ T cells sorted from blood, taken in a trial of the OX40 agonist ivuxolimab. The CDR3 is CASSVVPEGSEAFF. CDR3 in DNA: TGTGCCAGCAGCGTAGTACCTGAAGGCTCTGAAGCTTTCTTT.